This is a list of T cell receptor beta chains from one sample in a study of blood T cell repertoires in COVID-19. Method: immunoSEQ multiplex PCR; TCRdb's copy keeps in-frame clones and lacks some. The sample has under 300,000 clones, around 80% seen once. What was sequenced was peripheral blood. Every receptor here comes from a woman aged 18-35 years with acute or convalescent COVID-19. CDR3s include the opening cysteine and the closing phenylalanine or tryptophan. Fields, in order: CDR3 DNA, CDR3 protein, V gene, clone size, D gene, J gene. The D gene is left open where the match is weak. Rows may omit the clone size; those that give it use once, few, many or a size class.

TGTGCCAGCAGCGTAGACGGAGGAATGTCCTACGAGCAGTACTTC | CASSVDGGMSYEQYF | TRBV9 | - | - | TRBJ2-7
TGTGCCAGCAGCTTAAGTGGACAGTTCGTGTGGACTGGCTACACCTTC | CASSLSGQFVWTGYTF | TRBV7-9 | - | - | TRBJ1-2
TGTGCCAGCAGCTTACCCTTCCTAGCGGGAGGTGGAGATACGCAGTATTTT | CASSLPFLAGGGDTQYF | TRBV7-2 | once | TRBD2 | TRBJ2-3
TGTGCCAGCAGCTTGACTAGCGGGTTAGCCAAAAACATTCAGTACTTC | CASSLTSGLAKNIQYF | TRBV7-2 | - | TRBD2 | TRBJ2-4
TGCGCCAGCAGCTTGGTACTAGCGGAGGGCTACAATGAGCAGTTCTTC | CASSLVLAEGYNEQFF | TRBV5-1 | - | TRBD2 | TRBJ2-1
TGTGCCAGTAGTACGGGACAGGGGGCGAGCTACACCTTC | CASSTGQGASYTF | TRBV19 | few | TRBD1 | TRBJ1-2
TGTGCCAGCAGATCGACAGGGCTCCGGGGCGGGGAGCTGTTTTTT | CASRSTGLRGGELFF | TRBV28 | - | TRBD1 | TRBJ2-2
TGTGCCAGCAGCTCTCCTGGAGAGGGCTACACCTTC | CASSSPGEGYTF | TRBV4-2 | few | - | TRBJ1-2
TGTGCCAGCAGTCGCGGGACAGGGTTCATGAGAGAGACCCAGTACTTC | CASSRGTGFMRETQYF | TRBV14 | - | TRBD1 | TRBJ2-5
TGTGCCAGCAGTTACTCGGACAGGGTTTCACCCCTCCACTTT | CASSYSDRVSPLHF | TRBV6-5 | - | TRBD1 | TRBJ1-6
TGTGCCAGCACTGGAACAGGGGGTTATGGCTACACCTTC | CASTGTGGYGYTF | TRBV28 | - | TRBD1 | TRBJ1-2
TGCACCAGCAGCCAAGAAAGACGGGAGAACACTGAAGCTTTCTTT | CTSSQERRENTEAFF | TRBV1 | few | - | TRBJ1-1
TGTGCCACCAGTGATCGACAGGGCGCCTATGGCTACACCTTC | CATSDRQGAYGYTF | TRBV24-1 | once | TRBD1 | TRBJ1-2
TGTGCCAGCAGCCCCACAGGGGGGAGCACTGAAGCTTTCTTT | CASSPTGGSTEAFF | TRBV6-2/TRBV6-3 | - | TRBD1 | TRBJ1-1
TGTGCCAGTAGTAGGACTAGCGGGAGGGTAGAGACCCAGTACTTC | CASSRTSGRVETQYF | TRBV19 | - | TRBD2 | TRBJ2-5
TGTGCCAGCAAACGACAGCAGAACACTGAAGCTTTCTTT | CASKRQQNTEAFF | TRBV3-1/TRBV3-2 | - | - | TRBJ1-1
TGTGCCAGCAGCCAGGCGGGTGGATACGAGCAGTACTTC | CASSQAGGYEQYF | TRBV11-2 | - | - | TRBJ2-7
TGTGCCAGCAGACGACTAGCGAACTCCTACAATGAGCAGTTCTTC | CASRRLANSYNEQFF | TRBV6-5 | - | TRBD2 | TRBJ2-1
TGTGCCAGCTCACCACCGAGTCGGAACTATGGCTACACCTTC | CASSPPSRNYGYTF | TRBV18 | once | - | TRBJ1-2
TGCGCCAGCAGCTTGGAATACCATTACAGTGGCTCCTGGTACGAGCAGTACTTC | CASSLEYHYSGSWYEQYF | TRBV5-1 | - | - | TRBJ2-7